Here is one T cell receptor (beta chain) with its context. A much larger clone lies a single base off, so this may be a read error. This CDR3 contains 14 residues. Germline values: CDR1 SGHNT, CDR2 YYREEE (reference sequence). This sample is drawn from a study of blood T cells in healthy people across ages. It was with a sample-barcoded 5' primer and a J-beta primer mix that a second PCR of roughly 7 to 12 cycles was run. TCRdb analysed the 5' RACE reads with MiXCR anew, one entry per CDR3 protein. The data hold around 650,000 distinct CDR3 sequences, with less than 40% observed a single time. This TCR came from a woman aged 80 or older in good health. The sample was blood. The V gene is TRBV5-4, the J gene TRBJ2-5, with 9 bases identical to TRBD2. This CDR3 reads CAGSRTSAQETQYF. CDR3 coding DNA: TGTGCCGGCAGTCGGACTAGCGCCCAGGAGACCCAGTACTTC.